The source of this T cell receptor beta chain is a study of blood T cell repertoires in COVID-19. CDR1 is SGHRS, CDR2 YFSETQ, per germline. The V end was cut by 0 bases, the J end by 1 base, with 7 bases between. The CDR3 length is 15 residues. Using immunoSEQ multiplex PCR, the repertoire was profiled, and TCRdb retains in-frame clones only, with some absent. The table lists under 250,000 clones, 81% of them singletons, with 7.5% to 9% in the top ten. This clone appeared a single time. The material sequenced was peripheral blood. The J gene is TRBJ2-2, the V gene TRBV5-1, with D tentatively TRBD2 (6 bases). This receptor was identified in a woman aged 80 or over with acute or convalescent COVID-19. CDR3 residues: CASSLGDWNTGELFF. The CDR3, as DNA: TGCGCCAGCAGCTTGGGGGACTGGAACACCGGGGAGCTGTTTTTT.